The clone carrying this TCR beta chain was observed many times. Its antigen is currently unknown. The sample comes from a study of metastatic and nonmetastatic thyroid tumors. Study details: Repertoire comparison spanned blood and tumor or nodule tissue of malignant and benign thyroid patients.

The CDR3 loop spans 13 amino acids. Trimming removed 9 bases at V and 0 bases at J, with 10 bases between. Germline loops: CDR1 SGHTA, CDR2 FQGNSA. Authors' methods: Clinicopathological groups differed in CDR3, with these differences serving to build a distant-metastasis classifier for papillary thyroid cancer. TCRdb recomputed clones from the PCR reads via MiXCR. The V and J calls shown here were made by TCRdb, not taken from the authors' results. The sample lists 30,000 to 40,000 clones, roughly a sixth occurring once. Every patient was untreated before thyroid surgery. Overall study findings and caveats: For both blood and tumor, malignant thyroid tumors reportedly showed significantly higher TCR beta diversity than benign nodules did.

The V gene is TRBV7-2, the J gene TRBJ2-3; D unresolved. Sequencing was carried out using blood. The TCR was taken from a male donor with papillary thyroid cancer or a benign thyroid nodule (not recorded which). Some clones in this sample may be carry-over from other donors' samples. CDR3 nucleotides: TGTGCCAGTCGGACGGATAGCACAGATACGCAGTATTTT. It yields the protein CASRTDSTDTQYF.